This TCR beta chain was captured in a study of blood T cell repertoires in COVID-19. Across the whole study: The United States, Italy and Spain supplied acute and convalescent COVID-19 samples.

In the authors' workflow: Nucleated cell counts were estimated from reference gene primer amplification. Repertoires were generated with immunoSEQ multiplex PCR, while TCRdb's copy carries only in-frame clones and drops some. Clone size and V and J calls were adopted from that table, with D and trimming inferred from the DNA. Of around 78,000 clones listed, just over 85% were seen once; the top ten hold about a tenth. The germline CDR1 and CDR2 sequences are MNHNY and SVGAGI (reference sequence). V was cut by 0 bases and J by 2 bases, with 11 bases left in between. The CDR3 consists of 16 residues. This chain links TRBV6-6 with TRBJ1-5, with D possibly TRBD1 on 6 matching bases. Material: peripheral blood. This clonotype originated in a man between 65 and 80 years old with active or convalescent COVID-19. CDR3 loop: CASSYSGGGGNQPQHF. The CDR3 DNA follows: TGTGCCAGCAGTTACTCAGGGGGTGGTGGCAATCAGCCCCAGCATTTT.